The source of this T cell receptor (beta chain) is a study of circulating and synovial CD4+ cells in juvenile arthritis. Only in-frame clones appear in the TCRdb table, and some are missing; sequencing was by immunoSEQ multiplex PCR. There are tens of thousands of clones in the sample; 90% to 95% occur only once, and 2.5% to 3% lies in the top ten. The trim removed 3 bases at V and 3 bases at J, leaving 5 bases unmatched. Germline V gene data show CDR1 as SGHDN and CDR2 as FVKESK. The CDR3 runs 15 residues. The material sequenced was CD4+ T cells from blood. This receptor was taken from a human donor with juvenile idiopathic arthritis. The chain has TRBV14 and TRBJ2-7, with TRBD1 matching over 10 bases. The CDR3: CASSHPGTGVYEQYF. The CDR3, as DNA: TGTGCCAGCAGCCATCCCGGGACAGGGGTCTACGAGCAGTACTTC.